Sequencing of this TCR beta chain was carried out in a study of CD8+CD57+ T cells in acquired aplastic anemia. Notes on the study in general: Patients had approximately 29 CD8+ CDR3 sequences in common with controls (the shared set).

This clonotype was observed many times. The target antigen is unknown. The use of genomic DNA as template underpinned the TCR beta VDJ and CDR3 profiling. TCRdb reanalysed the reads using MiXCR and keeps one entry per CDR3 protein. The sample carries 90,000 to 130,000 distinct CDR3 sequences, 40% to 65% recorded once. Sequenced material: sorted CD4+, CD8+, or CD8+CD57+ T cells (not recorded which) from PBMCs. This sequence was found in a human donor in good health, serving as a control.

For the CDR3, the DNA is TGCGCCAGCAGCCAAGCACAGGGAGGCGAGCAGTACTTC. Translation: CASSQAQGGEQYF. V and J are TRBV4-1 and TRBJ2-7; D possibly uses TRBD1 or TRBD2 (6 bases each). CDR3 size: 13 residues. V shed 1 base and J shed 6 bases, with 10 bases lying between them. CDR1 and CDR2 from the germline V gene are MGHRA and YSYEKL.